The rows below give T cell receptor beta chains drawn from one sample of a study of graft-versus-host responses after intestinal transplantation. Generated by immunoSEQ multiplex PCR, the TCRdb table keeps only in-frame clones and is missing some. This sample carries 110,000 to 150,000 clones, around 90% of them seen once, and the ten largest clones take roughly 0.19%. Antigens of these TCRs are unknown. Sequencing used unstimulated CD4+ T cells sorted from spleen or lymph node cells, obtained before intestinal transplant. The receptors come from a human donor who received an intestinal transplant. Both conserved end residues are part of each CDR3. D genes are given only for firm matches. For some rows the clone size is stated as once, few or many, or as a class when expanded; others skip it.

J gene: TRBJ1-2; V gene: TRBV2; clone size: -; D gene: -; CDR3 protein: CASSRSSTTF; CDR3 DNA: TGTGCCAGCAGTCGATCCTCGACCACCTTC
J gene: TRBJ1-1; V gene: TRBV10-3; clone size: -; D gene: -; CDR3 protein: CAISDPGREATEAFF; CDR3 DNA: TGTGCCATCAGTGATCCAGGGAGGGAAGCCACTGAAGCTTTCTTT
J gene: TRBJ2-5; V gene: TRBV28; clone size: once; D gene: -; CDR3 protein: CASLRGYGTQYF; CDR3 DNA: TGTGCCAGCCTCCGGGGATATGGGACCCAGTACTTC
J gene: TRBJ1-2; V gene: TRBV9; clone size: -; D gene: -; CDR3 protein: CASSVGRGFYGYTF; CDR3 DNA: TGTGCCAGCAGCGTCGGCAGGGGCTTCTATGGCTACACCTTC
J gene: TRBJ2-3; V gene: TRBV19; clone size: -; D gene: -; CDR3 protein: CASSIPRGTYLTDTQYF; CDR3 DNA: TGTGCCAGTAGTATCCCAAGGGGGACCTACCTCACAGATACGCAGTATTTT
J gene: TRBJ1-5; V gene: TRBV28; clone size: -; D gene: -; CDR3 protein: CATVRSQGINQPQHF; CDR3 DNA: TGTGCCACTGTACGGTCCCAGGGGATCAATCAGCCCCAGCATTTT
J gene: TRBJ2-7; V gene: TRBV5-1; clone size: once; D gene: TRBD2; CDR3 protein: CASSLIPVLAGGPPYEQYF; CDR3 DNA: TGCGCCAGCAGCTTAATCCCGGTACTAGCGGGAGGTCCCCCCTACGAGCAGTACTTC
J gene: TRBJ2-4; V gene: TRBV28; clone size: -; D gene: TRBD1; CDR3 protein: CASSSAGQAPKNIQYF; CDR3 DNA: TGTGCCAGCAGTTCCGCGGGACAGGCACCCAAAAACATTCAGTACTTC
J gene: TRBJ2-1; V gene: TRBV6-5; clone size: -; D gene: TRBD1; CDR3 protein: CASSLTTGGHEQFF; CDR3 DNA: TGTGCCAGCAGTTTGACCACAGGGGGCCATGAGCAGTTCTTC
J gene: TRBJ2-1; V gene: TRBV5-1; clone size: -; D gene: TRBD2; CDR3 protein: CASSLGLAGSYNEQFF; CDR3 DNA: TGCGCCAGCAGCTTGGGTCTAGCGGGATCCTACAATGAGCAGTTCTTC
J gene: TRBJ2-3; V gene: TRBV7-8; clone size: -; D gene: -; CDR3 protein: CASSPGSWGLDTQYF; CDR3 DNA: TGTGCCAGCAGCCCCGGGTCTTGGGGGCTAGATACGCAGTATTTT
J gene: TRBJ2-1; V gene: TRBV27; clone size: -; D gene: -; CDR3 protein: CASSLRFAGVGDYNEQFF; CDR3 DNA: TGTGCCAGCAGTTTAAGATTTGCCGGGGTCGGGGACTACAATGAGCAGTTCTTC
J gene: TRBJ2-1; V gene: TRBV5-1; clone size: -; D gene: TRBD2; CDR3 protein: CASSAGTSGYNEQFF; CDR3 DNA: TGCGCCAGCAGCGCCGGGACTAGCGGTTACAATGAGCAGTTCTTC
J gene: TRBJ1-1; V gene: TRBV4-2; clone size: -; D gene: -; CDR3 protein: CASSQGMINTEAFF; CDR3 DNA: TGTGCCAGCAGCCAGGGAATGATAAACACTGAAGCTTTCTTT
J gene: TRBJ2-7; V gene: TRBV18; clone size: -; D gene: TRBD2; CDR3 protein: CASSPGLAGVYEQYF; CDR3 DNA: TGTGCCAGCTCACCGGGACTAGCGGGAGTTTACGAGCAGTACTTC
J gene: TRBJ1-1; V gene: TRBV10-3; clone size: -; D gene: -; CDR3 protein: CATRGGAKNTEAFF; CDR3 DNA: TGTGCCACTCGAGGGGGGGCAAAGAACACTGAAGCTTTCTTT
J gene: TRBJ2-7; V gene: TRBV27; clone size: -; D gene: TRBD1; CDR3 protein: CASSFVTGGKYEQYF; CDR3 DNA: TGTGCCAGCAGTTTTGTGACAGGGGGGAAGTACGAGCAGTACTTC
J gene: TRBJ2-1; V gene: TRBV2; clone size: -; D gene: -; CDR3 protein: CASSEAQRATQTHEQFF; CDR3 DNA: TGTGCCAGCAGTGAAGCGCAGAGGGCTACCCAAACCCATGAGCAGTTCTTC
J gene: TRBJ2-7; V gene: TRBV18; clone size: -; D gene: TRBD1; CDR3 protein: CASSPKQGVNEQYF; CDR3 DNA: TGTGCCAGCTCACCAAAGCAGGGGGTCAACGAGCAGTACTTC
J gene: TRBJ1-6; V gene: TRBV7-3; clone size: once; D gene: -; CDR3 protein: CASSLSGYNSPLHF; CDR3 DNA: TGTGCCAGCAGCTTGTCGGGTTATAATTCACCCCTCCACTTT
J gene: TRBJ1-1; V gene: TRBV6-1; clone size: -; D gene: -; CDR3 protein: CASRQGNTEAFF; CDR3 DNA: TGTGCCAGCAGGCAGGGGAACACTGAAGCTTTCTTT
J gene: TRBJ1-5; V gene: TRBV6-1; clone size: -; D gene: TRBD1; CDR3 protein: CASSEEIEQGWKPQHF; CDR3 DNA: TGTGCCAGCAGTGAAGAGATTGAACAGGGGTGGAAGCCCCAGCATTTT
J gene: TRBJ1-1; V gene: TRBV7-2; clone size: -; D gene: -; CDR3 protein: CASSPRAGNTEAFF; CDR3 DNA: TGTGCCAGCAGCCCCAGGGCGGGGAACACTGAAGCTTTCTTT
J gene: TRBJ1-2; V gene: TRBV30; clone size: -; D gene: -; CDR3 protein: CAWSPGGGGYTF; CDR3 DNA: TGTGCCTGGAGTCCCGGTGGGGGGGGCTACACCTTC
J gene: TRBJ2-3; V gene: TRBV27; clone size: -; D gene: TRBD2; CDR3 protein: CASTLRTSGLGTQYF; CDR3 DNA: TGTGCCAGCACTTTAAGGACTAGCGGTTTGGGTACGCAGTATTTT
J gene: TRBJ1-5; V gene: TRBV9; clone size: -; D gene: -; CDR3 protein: CASSVEGDNQPQHF; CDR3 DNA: TGTGCCAGCAGCGTTGAGGGTGACAATCAGCCCCAGCATTTT
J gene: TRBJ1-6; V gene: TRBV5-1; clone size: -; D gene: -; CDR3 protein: CASSLVTGGNSPLHF; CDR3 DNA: TGCGCCAGCAGCTTGGTTACGGGCGGAAATTCACCCCTCCACTTT
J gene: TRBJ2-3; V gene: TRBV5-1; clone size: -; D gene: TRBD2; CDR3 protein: CASSSTSGSGDTQYF; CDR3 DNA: TGCGCCAGCAGCTCGACTAGCGGGAGTGGAGATACGCAGTATTTT
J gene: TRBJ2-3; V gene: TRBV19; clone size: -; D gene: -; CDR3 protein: CASSPTHNTDTQYF; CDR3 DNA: TGTGCCAGTAGTCCGACTCACAACACAGATACGCAGTATTTT
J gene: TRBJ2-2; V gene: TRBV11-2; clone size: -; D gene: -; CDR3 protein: CASSLEGHNGPHGELFF; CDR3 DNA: TGTGCCAGCAGCTTAGAGGGGCATAACGGTCCTCACGGGGAGCTGTTTTTT
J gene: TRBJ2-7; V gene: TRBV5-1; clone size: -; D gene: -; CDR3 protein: CASSLGVGLQDEQYF; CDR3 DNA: TGCGCCAGCAGCTTGGGTGTGGGGCTCCAGGACGAGCAGTACTTC
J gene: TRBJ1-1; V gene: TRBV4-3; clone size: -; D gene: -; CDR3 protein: CASSHFSTGSTEAFF; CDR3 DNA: TGCGCCAGCAGCCACTTCAGCACAGGGAGCACTGAAGCTTTCTTT
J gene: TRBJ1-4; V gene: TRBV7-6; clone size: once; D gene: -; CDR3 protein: CASSGRGGASNEKLFF; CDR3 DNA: TGTGCCAGCAGCGGAAGGGGGGGGGCCAGTAATGAAAAACTGTTTTTT
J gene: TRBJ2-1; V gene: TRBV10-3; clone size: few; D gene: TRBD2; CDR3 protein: CAISATSGFSYNEQFF; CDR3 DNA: TGTGCCATCAGTGCCACTAGCGGATTCTCCTACAATGAGCAGTTCTTC
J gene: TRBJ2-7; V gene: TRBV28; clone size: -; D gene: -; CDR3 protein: CASSLIAYEQYF; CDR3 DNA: TGTGCCAGCAGTTTAATTGCCTACGAGCAGTACTTC
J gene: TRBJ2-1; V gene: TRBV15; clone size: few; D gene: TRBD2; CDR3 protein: CATSRRFWTSTETNNEQFF; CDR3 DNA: TGTGCCACCAGCAGAAGATTCTGGACTAGCACCGAAACAAACAATGAGCAGTTCTTC
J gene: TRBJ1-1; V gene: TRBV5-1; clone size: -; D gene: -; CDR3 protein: CASSPLTAEDTEAFF; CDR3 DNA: TGCGCCAGCAGCCCCTTGACGGCCGAGGACACTGAAGCTTTCTTT
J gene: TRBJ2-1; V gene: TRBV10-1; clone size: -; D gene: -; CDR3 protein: CASSRDGDYNEQFF; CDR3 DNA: TGCGCCAGCTCGAGGGATGGGGACTACAATGAGCAGTTCTTC
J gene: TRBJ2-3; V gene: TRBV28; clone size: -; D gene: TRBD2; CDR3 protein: CASSLPPRGVSTDTQYF; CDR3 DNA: TGTGCCAGCAGTCTACCTCCTCGGGGGGTCAGTACAGATACGCAGTATTTT
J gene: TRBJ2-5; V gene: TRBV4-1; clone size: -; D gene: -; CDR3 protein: CASSRTALGVQETQYF; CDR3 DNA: TGCGCCAGCAGCCGGACAGCCCTAGGGGTCCAAGAGACCCAGTACTTC
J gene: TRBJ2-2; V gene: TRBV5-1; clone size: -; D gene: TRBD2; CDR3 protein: CASTLGGASGTSGELFF; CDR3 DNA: TGCGCCAGCACCCTCGGCGGGGCTAGCGGGACTTCCGGGGAGCTGTTTTTT
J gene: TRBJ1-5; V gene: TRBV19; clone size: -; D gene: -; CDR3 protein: CASSISYSFSNQPQHF; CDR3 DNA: TGTGCCAGTAGTATTTCCTACAGTTTTAGCAATCAGCCCCAGCATTTT
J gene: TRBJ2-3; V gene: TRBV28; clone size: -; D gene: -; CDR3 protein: CASSLLADTQYF; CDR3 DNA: TGTGCCAGCAGTTTATTGGCGGATACGCAGTATTTT
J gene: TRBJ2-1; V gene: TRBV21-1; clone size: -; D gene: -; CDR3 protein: CASSKDAQEQNNEQFF; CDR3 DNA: TGTGCCAGCAGCAAAGATGCCCAGGAGCAGAACAATGAGCAGTTCTTC
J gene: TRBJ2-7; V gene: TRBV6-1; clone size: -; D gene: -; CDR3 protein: CASSEAWYEQYF; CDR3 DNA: TGTGCCAGCAGTGAAGCATGGTACGAGCAGTACTTC
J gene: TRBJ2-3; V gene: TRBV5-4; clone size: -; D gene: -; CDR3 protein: CASSRVGDTDTQYF; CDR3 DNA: TGTGCCAGCAGCCGAGTAGGGGACACAGATACGCAGTATTTT
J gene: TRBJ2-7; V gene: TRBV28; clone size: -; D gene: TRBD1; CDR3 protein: CASSPFGDRAFYEQYF; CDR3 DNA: TGTGCCAGCAGTCCGTTTGGGGACAGGGCTTTCTACGAGCAGTACTTC
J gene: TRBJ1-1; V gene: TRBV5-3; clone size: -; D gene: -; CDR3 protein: CARSLTGPPKRAFF; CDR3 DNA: TGTGCCAGAAGCTTGACAGGGCCCCCAAAGAGGGCTTTCTTT
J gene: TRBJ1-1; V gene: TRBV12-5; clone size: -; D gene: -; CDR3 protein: CASGPIQGNTEAFF; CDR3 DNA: TGTGCTAGTGGTCCGATACAGGGGAACACTGAAGCTTTCTTT
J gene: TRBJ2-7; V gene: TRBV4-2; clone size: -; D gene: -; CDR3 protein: CASSQVPGELRNEQYF; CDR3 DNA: TGTGCCAGCAGCCAAGTTCCGGGAGAGCTCAGAAACGAGCAGTACTTC
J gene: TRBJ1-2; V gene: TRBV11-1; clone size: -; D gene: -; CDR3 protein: CASSLAHWTGEGYTF; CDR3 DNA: TGTGCCAGCAGCTTAGCGCACTGGACCGGCGAGGGCTACACCTTC
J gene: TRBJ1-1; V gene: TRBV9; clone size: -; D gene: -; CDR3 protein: CASSVSVENTEAFF; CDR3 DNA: TGTGCCAGCAGCGTATCTGTGGAGAACACTGAAGCTTTCTTT
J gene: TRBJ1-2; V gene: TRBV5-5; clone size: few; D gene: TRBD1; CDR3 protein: CASSAGTGGGYTF; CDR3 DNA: TGTGCCAGCAGCGCGGGGACAGGGGGTGGCTACACCTTC
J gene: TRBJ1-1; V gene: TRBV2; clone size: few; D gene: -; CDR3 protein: CASSELEENTEAFF; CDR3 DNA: TGTGCCAGCAGTGAATTGGAGGAGAACACTGAAGCTTTCTTT
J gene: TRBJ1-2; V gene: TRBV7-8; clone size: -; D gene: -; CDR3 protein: CASSLTGQNFYGYTF; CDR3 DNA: TGTGCCAGCAGTCTTACAGGACAGAACTTCTATGGCTACACCTTC
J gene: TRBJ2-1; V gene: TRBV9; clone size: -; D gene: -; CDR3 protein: CASSVGPEQFF; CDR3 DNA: TGTGCCAGCAGCGTCGGGCCCGAGCAGTTCTTC
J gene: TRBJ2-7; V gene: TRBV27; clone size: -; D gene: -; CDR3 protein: CASSQYSGLPSSYEQYF; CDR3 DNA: TGTGCCAGCAGTCAGTACTCGGGCCTCCCAAGCTCCTACGAGCAGTACTTC
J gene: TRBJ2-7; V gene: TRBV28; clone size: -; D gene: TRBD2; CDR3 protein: CASSILAGGPYEQYF; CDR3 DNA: TGTGCCAGCAGTATACTAGCGGGAGGGCCCTACGAGCAGTACTTC
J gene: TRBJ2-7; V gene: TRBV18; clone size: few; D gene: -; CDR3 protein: CASSPDYEQYF; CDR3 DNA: TGTGCCAGCTCACCCGACTACGAGCAGTACTTC